This T cell receptor beta chain was identified during a study of cytomegalovirus exposure and HLA in healthy donors. Study-level information: It was reported in a later analysis that the same platform had been used for the 100 to 150 validation repertoires as for the 666 first-cohort repertoires. Study-wide results and caveats: Using the classifier, cytomegalovirus status was reportedly diagnosed with high specificity and sensitivity. The listing of 150 to 200 TCR beta chains classed them as cytomegalovirus-associated.

The donors were in the approximately 110-subject validation cohort; that cohort was separate from the roughly 680-subject first cohort. Remarks on this clone: The antigen is undetermined.

This table comes from immunoSEQ multiplex PCR, and its TCRdb copy is limited to in-frame clones, with some not included. The sample gives about 56,000 clones, 93% of which show up once; 1.7% is in the top ten. Sequenced sample: PBMCs. The receptor was isolated from a woman aged 18-35 years in good health and CMV-seropositive.

CDR3 DNA sequence: TGTGCCAGCAGCTTACTTGACTCGTCTATGAATGAAGCTTTCTTT. Amino acids: CASSLLDSSMNEAFF. The rearrangement links TRBV7-2 to TRBJ1-1, with D unclear. V was clipped by 2 bases and J by 7 bases, with 17 bases between them. The CDR3 is 15 residues long. The germline gives CDR1 SGHTA, CDR2 FQGNSA.